What follows are 15 T cell receptor beta chains derived from one specimen sequenced in a study of blood T cells in healthy people across ages. Together with a sample-barcoded 5' primer, a J-beta primer mix was included in a second PCR lasting about 7 to 11 cycles. Using its own MiXCR run on the 5' RACE reads, TCRdb lists one record per CDR3 protein. The table has 700,000 to 850,000 distinct CDR3 sequences, under 40% seen once. Sequenced: blood. Source of these receptors: a man between 18 and 29 years old in good health.

The chain employs TRBV7-2 and TRBJ1-1; 7 bases line up with TRBD1. V lost 5 bases to trimming and J lost 1 base; unmatched junction nucleotides: 10. CDR1 and CDR2 from the germline V gene are SGHTA and FQGNSA. This CDR3 has 16 amino acids. The CDR3 DNA reads as TGTGCCAGCAGCGCCAGGGACAGAATGTCGAACACTGAAGCTTTCTTT. Amino acid sequence: CASSARDRMSNTEAFF.

This clonotype showed up many times. The V gene is TRBV4-2, the J gene TRBJ1-4; 7 positions match TRBD1. CDR1 is LGHNA and CDR2 is YNFKEQ in the germline V gene. This CDR3 is built from 15 residues. V trimming: 4 bases; J trimming: 3 bases; junction bases outside the gene matches: 5. The CDR3 DNA is TGTGCCAGCAGCCTCCGGGACAGCCCTAATGAAAAACTGTTTTTT. It codes for CASSLRDSPNEKLFF.

This sequence joins TRBV12-3 or TRBV12-4 and TRBJ2-5; perhaps TRBD1 as D (5 bases). Trimming removed 3 bases from V and 3 bases from J, with 14 bases in between. This CDR3 contains 15 residues. The CDR3, as DNA: TGTGCCAGCAGTTTGGGCGCCAGGGCTGAAGAGACCCAGTACTTC. Translated: CASSLGARAEETQYF.

A word on this clonotype: One end of the junction is discordant with germline, which a read error may explain. This sequence joins TRBV4-1 and TRBJ2-3; D not certain. This CDR3 region has 14 residues. Germline V lookup: CDR1 MGHRA, CDR2 YSYEKL. The DNA for the CDR3 is TGCGCCGGCAGCCCTCGATTGACCGCAGATACGCAGTATTTT. Its protein product is CAGSPRLTADTQYF.

The rearrangement links TRBV14 to TRBJ2-5; tentatively, D is TRBD1 (5 bases). V lost 0 bases, J lost 5 bases, and 13 bases lay in between. This CDR3 comprises 15 residues. Germline-derived CDR1 and CDR2 are SGHDN and FVKESK. DNA of the CDR3: TGTGCCAGCAGCCAAGAGAACAGGCTATGGGAGACCCAGTACTTC. Translated, it gives CASSQENRLWETQYF. The whole variable domain, filled in from reference TRBV14 and TRBJ2-5, reads EAGVTQFPSHSVIEKGQTVTLRCDPISGHDNLYWYRRVMGKEIKFLLHFVKESKQDESGMPNNRFLAERTGGTYSTLKVQPAELEDSGVYFCASSQENRLWETQYFGPGTRLLVL.

With regard to this clonotype: A clone one base away is much larger, so this may be a read error. The V call is TRBV21-1, the J call TRBJ1-2; the table assigns TRBD1, which was not confirmed against the DNA. TRBV21-1 is recorded as a pseudogene. The CDR3 has 16 amino acids. The DNA of the CDR3 is TGTGCCAGCAGCAAAGGGGGACAGGGGACTAACTATGGCCACACCTTC. Protein sequence: CASSKGGQGTNYGHTF.

Of note for this clonotype: It may be a read error: a sequence one base away is much more abundant. This chain connects TRBV5-1 to TRBJ1-4, with 8 bases matching TRBD1. CDR3 length: 15 amino acids. Germline CDR1 SGHRS, CDR2 YFSETQ. This CDR3 reads CASSFRGQTKEKLFF. CDR3 DNA sequence: TGCGCCAGCAGCTTCAGGGGGCAGACTAAGGAAAAACTGTTTTTT. Full variable domain (rest looked up from reference TRBV5-1 and TRBJ1-4): KAGVTQTPRYLIKTRGQQVTLSCSPISGHRSVSWYQQTPGQGLQFLFEYFSETQRNKGNFPGRFSGRQFSNSRSEMNVSTLELGDSALYLCASSFRGQTKEKLFFGSGTQLSVL.

In regard to this clonotype: At one boundary the junction diverges from the germline segment, which might be a read error. The rearrangement uses TRBV28 and TRBJ2-3; D assignment may be TRBD1 or TRBD2 (5 bases each). Germline CDR1 reads MDHEN; CDR2 reads SYDVKM. The CDR3 loop spans 16 amino acids. CDR3 DNA: TGTGCCAGCAGTCCCCGGGACGCCCTCAGCACAGATATGCAGTATTTT. It codes for CASSPRDALSTDMQYF.

A few counts support this clonotype. The CDR3 sequence is CASSQVEAAGVNEKLFF. In DNA form, the CDR3 reads TGTGCCAGCAGCCAAGTCGAAGCGGCCGGGGTAAATGAAAAACTGTTTTTT. This chain joins TRBV3-1 and TRBJ1-4; D not certain. The V end was cut by 1 base, the J end by 5 bases, with 17 bases between. Looked up from germline, CDR1 is LGHDT and CDR2 is YNNKEL (reference sequence). This CDR3 is 17 amino acids long.

This clonotype was observed once. V gene TRBV5-1 combines with J gene TRBJ2-1; 7 bases are a match to TRBD2. Germline-derived CDR1 and CDR2 are SGHRS and YFSETQ. The junction had 7 bases not matched to a gene; V was cut back by 3 bases and J by 4 bases. This CDR3 contains 15 residues. CDR3 nucleotide sequence: TGCGCCAGCAGCTCGAGCGGGGAGCCGTACAATGAGCAGTTCTTC. Translated, it gives CASSSSGEPYNEQFF.

This clonotype was detected only a few times. V gene TRBV20-1 combines with J gene TRBJ1-1, with D possibly matching TRBD1 (5 bases). CDR3 size: 15 residues. Trimming shortened V by 2 bases and J by 0 bases, and 13 bases separated the two germline ends. Germline lookup yields CDR1 DFQATT and CDR2 SNEGSKA (reference sequence). The CDR3 DNA is TGCAGTGCTAGAAGGGCAGGGCAGATGAACACTGAAGCTTTCTTT. It codes for CSARRAGQMNTEAFF.

The rearrangement uses TRBV9 and TRBJ2-3, with 11 bases that match TRBD2. The CDR3 totals 18 residues. The germline V gene has CDR1 SGDLS and CDR2 YYNGEE. Trimming at V came to 4 bases and at J to 0 bases, leaving 10 bases not matched to a gene. Written as DNA, the CDR3 is TGTGCCAGCAGCCTTAGCGGGGGGGCCATTTACAGCACAGATACGCAGTATTTT. Amino acids: CASSLSGGAIYSTDTQYF.

This sequence joins TRBV6-1 and TRBJ1-1, with 7 bases aligning to TRBD1. Germline assignment: CDR1 MNHNS and CDR2 SASEGT. V was clipped by 6 bases and J by 0 bases; unmatched bases: 4. This CDR3 has 14 residues. CDR3 nucleotide sequence: TGTGCCAGCAGCGGGACAGTCATGAACACTGAAGCTTTCTTT. Translated: CASSGTVMNTEAFF.

The rearrangement links TRBV20-1 to TRBJ2-3; 7 positions agree with TRBD2. Germline loops: CDR1 DFQATT, CDR2 SNEGSKA (reference sequence). V lost 3 bases and J lost 0; bases outside the gene matches: 15. The CDR3 runs 18 residues. This CDR3 reads CSASRSSGSLTSTDTQYF. The CDR3 DNA is TGCAGTGCTAGCAGGAGTAGCGGGTCACTCACTAGCACAGATACGCAGTATTTT.

V gene TRBV9 combines with J gene TRBJ2-5; 7 nucleotides agree with TRBD2. This CDR3 contains 15 residues. After removal of 0 bases from V and 0 bases from J, the junction contained 2 bases not matched to a gene. Germline-derived CDR1 and CDR2 are SGDLS and YYNGEE. The CDR3 coding sequence is TGTGCCAGCAGCGTAGCGGGGGGAAACCAAGAGACCCAGTACTTC. Amino acid sequence: CASSVAGGNQETQYF.